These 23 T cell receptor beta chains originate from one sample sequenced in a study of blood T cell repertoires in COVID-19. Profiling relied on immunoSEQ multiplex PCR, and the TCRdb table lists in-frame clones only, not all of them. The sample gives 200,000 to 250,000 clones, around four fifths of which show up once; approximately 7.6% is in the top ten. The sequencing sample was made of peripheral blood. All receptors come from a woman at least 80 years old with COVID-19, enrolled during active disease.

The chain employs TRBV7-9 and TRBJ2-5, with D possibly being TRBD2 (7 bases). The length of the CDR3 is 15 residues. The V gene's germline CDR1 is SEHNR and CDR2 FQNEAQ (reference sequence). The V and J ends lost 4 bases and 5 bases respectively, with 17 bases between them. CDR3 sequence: CASSYLLGGGETQYF. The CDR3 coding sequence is TGTGCCAGCAGCTACCTCTTGGGGGGGGGCGAGACCCAGTACTTC.

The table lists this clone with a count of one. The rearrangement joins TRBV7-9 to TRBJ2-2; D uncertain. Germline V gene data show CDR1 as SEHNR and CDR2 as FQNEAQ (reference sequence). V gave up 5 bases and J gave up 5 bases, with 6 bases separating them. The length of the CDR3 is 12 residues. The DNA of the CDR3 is TGTGCCAGCAGCCTCGGGACCGGGGAGCTGTTTTTT. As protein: CASSLGTGELFF.

The CDR3 is CASSPQGRAWETQYF. CDR3 nucleotides: TGCGCCAGCAGCCCCCAAGGCAGGGCTTGGGAGACCCAGTACTTC. The J gene is TRBJ2-5, the V gene TRBV4-1, with D possibly TRBD1 on 5 matching bases. Germline CDR1 and CDR2: MGHRA and YSYEKL. CDR3 length: 15 residues. Trimming took 4 bases from V and 5 from J, leaving 17 bases between them.

DNA of the CDR3: TGCGCCAGCAGCCACCCTACGGCGTACAGGGGGAACTATGGCTACACCTTC. Amino acids: CASSHPTAYRGNYGYTF. J is TRBJ1-2 and V is TRBV4-1, with TRBD1 identical over 8 bases. V gave up 3 bases and J gave up 2 bases; unmatched junction bases: 11. Germline values: CDR1 MGHRA, CDR2 YSYEKL. The CDR3 is 17 amino acids.

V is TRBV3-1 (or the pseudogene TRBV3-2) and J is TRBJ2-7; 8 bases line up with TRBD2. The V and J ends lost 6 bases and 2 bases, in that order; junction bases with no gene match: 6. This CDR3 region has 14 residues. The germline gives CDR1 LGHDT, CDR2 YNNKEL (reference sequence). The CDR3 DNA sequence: TGTGCCAGCAGTCTCGGACTAGCCGCCTACGAGCAGTACTTC. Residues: CASSLGLAAYEQYF.

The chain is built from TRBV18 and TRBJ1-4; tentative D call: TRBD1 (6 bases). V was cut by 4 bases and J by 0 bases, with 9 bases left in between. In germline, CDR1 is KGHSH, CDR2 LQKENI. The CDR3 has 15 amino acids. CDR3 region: CASSQDRATNEKLFF. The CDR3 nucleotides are TGTGCCAGCTCACAGGACAGAGCAACTAATGAAAAACTGTTTTTT.

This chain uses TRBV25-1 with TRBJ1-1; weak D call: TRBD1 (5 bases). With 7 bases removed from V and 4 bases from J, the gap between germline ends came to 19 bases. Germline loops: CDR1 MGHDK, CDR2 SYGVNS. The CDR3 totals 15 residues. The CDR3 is CASMGLSGVATEAFF. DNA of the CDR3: TGTGCCAGCATGGGATTGTCGGGGGTTGCCACTGAAGCTTTCTTT.

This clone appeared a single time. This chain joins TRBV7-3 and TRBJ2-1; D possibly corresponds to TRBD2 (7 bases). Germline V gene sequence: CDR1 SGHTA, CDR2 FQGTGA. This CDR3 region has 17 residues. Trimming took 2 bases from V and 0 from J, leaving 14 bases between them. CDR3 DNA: TGTGCCAGCAGCTTACTGGGGGGGCCGAGCTCCTACAATGAGCAGTTCTTC. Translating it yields CASSLLGGPSSYNEQFF.

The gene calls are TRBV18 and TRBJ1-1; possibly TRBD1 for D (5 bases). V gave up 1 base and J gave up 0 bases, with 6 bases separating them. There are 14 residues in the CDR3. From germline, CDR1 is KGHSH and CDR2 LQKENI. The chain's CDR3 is CASSPQGMNTEAFF. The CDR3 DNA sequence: TGTGCCAGCTCACCACAGGGGATGAACACTGAAGCTTTCTTT.

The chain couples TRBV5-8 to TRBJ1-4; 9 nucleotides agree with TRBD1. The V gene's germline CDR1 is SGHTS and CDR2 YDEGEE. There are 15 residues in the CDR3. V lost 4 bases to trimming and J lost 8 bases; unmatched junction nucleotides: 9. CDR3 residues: CASSPGTGGKEKLFF. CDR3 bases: TGTGCCAGCAGCCCCGGAACAGGGGGCAAAGAAAAACTGTTTTTT.

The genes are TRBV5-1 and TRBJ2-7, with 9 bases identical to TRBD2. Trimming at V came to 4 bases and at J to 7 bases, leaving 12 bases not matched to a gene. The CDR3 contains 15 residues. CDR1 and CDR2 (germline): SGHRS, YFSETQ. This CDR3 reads CASSLAQREAGEQYF. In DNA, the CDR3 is TGCGCCAGCAGCCTGGCCCAGCGGGAGGCTGGAGAGCAGTACTTC.

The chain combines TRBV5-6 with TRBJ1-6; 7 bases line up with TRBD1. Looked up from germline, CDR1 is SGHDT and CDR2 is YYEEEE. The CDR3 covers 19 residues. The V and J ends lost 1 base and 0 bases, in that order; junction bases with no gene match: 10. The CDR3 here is CASSLRTGATSSYNSPLHF. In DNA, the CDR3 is TGTGCCAGCAGCTTGCGGACAGGTGCTACAAGCTCCTATAATTCACCCCTCCACTTT.

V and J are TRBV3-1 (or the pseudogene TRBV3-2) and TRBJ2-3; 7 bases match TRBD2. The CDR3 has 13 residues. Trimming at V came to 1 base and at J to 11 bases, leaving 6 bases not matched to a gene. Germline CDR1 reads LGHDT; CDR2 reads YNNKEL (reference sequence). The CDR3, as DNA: TGTGCCAGCAGCCAAGCCGGGGCTAGCGGGCAGTATTTT. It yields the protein CASSQAGASGQYF.

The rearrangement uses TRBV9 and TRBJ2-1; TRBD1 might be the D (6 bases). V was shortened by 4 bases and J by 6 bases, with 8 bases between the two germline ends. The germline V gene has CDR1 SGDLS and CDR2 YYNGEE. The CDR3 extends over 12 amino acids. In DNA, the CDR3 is TGTGCCAGCAGCTTACAGGGCAATGAGCAGTTCTTC. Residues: CASSLQGNEQFF. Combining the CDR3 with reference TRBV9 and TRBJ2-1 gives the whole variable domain DSGVTQTPKHLITATGQRVTLRCSPRSGDLSVYWYQQSLDQGLQFLIQYYNGEERAKGNILERFSAQQFPDLHSELNLSSLELGDSALYFCASSLQGNEQFFGPGTRLTVL.

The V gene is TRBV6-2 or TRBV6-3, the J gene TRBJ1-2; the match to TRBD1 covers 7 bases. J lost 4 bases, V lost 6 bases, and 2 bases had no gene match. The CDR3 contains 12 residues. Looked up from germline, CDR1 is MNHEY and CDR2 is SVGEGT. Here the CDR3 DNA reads TGTGCCAGCAGCGACAGGGCCTATGGCTACACCTTC. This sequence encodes CASSDRAYGYTF.

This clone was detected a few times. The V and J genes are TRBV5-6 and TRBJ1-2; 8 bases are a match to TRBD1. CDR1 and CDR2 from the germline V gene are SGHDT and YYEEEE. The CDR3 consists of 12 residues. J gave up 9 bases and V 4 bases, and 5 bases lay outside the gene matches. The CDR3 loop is CASSHRQGRYTF. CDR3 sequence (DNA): TGTGCCAGCAGCCATAGACAGGGGCGCTACACCTTC.

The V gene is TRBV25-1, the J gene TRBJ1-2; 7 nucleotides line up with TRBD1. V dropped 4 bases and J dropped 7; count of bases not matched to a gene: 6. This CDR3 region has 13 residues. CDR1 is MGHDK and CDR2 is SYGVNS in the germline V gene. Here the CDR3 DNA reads TGTGCCAGCAGTGCAATCAGGGGGACTGGCTACACCTTC. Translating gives CASSAIRGTGYTF.

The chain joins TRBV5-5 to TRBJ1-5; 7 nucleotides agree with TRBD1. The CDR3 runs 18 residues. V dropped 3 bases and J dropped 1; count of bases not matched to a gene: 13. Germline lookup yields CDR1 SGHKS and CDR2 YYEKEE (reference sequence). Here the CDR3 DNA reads TGTGCCAGCAGCTGGGGTTGGCAGGGGGTAGCGAGCAATCAGCCCCAGCATTTT. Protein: CASSWGWQGVASNQPQHF.

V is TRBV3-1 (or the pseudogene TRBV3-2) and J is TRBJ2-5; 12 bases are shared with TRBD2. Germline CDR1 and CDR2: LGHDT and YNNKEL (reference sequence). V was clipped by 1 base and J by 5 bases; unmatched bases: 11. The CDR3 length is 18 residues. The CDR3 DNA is TGTGCCAGCAGCCAAGTGCGTCTAGCGGGGGGGCTAGGGGAGACCCAGTACTTC. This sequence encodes CASSQVRLAGGLGETQYF.

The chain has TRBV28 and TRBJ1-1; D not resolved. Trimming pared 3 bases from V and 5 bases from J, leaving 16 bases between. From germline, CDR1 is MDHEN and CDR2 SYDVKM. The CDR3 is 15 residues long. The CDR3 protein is CASSFSGPLGTEAFF. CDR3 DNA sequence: TGTGCCAGCAGTTTCTCTGGGCCTCTTGGGACTGAAGCTTTCTTT.

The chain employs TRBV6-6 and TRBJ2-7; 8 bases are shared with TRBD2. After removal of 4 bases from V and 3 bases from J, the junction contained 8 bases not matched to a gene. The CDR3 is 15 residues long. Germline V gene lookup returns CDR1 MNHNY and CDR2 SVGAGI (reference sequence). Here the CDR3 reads CASSSGGSGDYEQYF. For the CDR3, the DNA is TGTGCCAGCAGTTCCGGGGGTAGCGGGGACTACGAGCAGTACTTC.

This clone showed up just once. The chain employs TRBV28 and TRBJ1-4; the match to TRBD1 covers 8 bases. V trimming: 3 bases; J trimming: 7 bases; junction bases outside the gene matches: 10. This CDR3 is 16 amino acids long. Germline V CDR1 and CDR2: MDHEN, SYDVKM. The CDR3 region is CASSFLLGQGGEKLFF. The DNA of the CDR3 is TGTGCCAGCAGTTTCCTTCTCGGACAGGGAGGTGAAAAACTGTTTTTT.

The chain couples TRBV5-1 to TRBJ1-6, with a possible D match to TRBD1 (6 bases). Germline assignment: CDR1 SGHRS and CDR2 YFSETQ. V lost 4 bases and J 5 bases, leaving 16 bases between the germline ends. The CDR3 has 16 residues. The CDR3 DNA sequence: TGCGCCAGCAGCCGGACAGACACCGCGAATAATTCACCCCTCCACTTT. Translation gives CASSRTDTANNSPLHF.